This TCR beta chain comes out of a study of T cell responses to AZD1222 COVID-19 vaccine. Study outcomes and limitations: Targets within unmutated variant regions were reportedly found for nearly half of spike-specific TCRs.

Sequenced by immunoSEQ multiplex PCR; TCRdb stores in-frame clones only, minus some. This sample has 100,000 to 150,000 clones, with 80% to 90% found just once. Trimming stripped 6 bases from V and 4 bases from J, with 9 bases between. Looked up from germline, CDR1 is SNHLY and CDR2 is FYNNEI. The CDR3 contains 13 residues. Remarks on this clone: Its antigen is unidentified.

The chain combines TRBV2 with TRBJ2-2; D is possibly TRBD2 (6 bases). Material: peripheral blood, obtained on day 0 of AZD1222 vaccination. The receptor was isolated from an adult in good health. The CDR3 DNA is TGTGCCAGCAGGCGGGACCCCACCGGGGAGCTGTTTTTT. Translating it yields CASRRDPTGELFF.